This T cell receptor (beta chain) was retrieved from a study of T cell responses to AZD1222 COVID-19 vaccine. Measured with immunoSEQ multiplex PCR; TCRdb has only the in-frame clones, and not every one. The repertoire consists of some 200,000 clones, with around nine tenths occurring once and the leading ten covering roughly 26%. Study-wide points: Females outnumbered males among donors, who were mostly white British; clonal diversity was possibly underestimated. The study reported that nearly half of spike-specific TCRs target unmutated variant regions.

This clone showed up just once. The antigen is undetermined. The sample was peripheral blood, taken 28 days after the second AZD1222 dose. The source is an adult who received the AZD1222 COVID-19 vaccine.

Here the CDR3 reads CASSWAELTDTQYF. CDR3 DNA sequence: TGTGCCAGCAGTTGGGCAGAACTCACAGATACGCAGTATTTT. The V call is TRBV7-8, the J call TRBJ2-3, with D unresolved. The CDR3 runs to 14 residues. V was shortened by 6 bases and J by 2 bases, with 12 bases between the two germline ends. The germline V gene encodes CDR1 SGHVS and CDR2 FQNEAQ.